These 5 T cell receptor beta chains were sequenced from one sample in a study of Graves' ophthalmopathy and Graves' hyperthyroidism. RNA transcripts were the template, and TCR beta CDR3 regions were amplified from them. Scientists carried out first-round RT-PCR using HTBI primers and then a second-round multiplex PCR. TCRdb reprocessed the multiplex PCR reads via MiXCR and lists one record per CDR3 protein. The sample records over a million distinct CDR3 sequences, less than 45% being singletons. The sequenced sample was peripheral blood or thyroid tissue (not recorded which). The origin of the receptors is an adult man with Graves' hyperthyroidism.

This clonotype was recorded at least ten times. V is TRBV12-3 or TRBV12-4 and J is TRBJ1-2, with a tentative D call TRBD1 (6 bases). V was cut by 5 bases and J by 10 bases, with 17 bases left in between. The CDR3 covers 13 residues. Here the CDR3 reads CASSPGQIVDYTF. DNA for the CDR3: TGTGCCAGCAGTCCTGGACAGATCGTTGACTACACCTTC.

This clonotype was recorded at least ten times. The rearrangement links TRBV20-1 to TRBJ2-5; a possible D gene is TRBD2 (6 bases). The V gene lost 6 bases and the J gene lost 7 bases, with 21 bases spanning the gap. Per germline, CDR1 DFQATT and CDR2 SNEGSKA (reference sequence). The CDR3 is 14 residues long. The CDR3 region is CSASRLVGAGTQYF. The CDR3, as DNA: TGCAGTGCCTCTAGGCTAGTGGGAGCGGGGACCCAGTACTTC.

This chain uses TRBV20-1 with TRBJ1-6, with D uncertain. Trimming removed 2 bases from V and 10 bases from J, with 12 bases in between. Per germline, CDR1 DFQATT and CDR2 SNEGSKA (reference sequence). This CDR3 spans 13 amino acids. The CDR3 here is CSARRSYLSPLHF. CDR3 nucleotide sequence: TGCAGTGCTAGAAGGTCCTATCTCTCACCCCTCCACTTT.

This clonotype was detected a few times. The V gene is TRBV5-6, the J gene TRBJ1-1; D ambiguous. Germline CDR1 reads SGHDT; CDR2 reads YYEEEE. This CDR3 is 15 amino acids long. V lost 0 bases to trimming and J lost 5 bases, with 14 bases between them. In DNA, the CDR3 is TGTGCCAGCAGCTTGGGAGGTCTTCCTGGGACTGAAGCTTTCTTT. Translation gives CASSLGGLPGTEAFF.

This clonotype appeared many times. The CDR3 protein is CASRPLGRINTEAFF. The CDR3 region has the DNA TGTGCCAGCAGGCCGCTGGGACGGATAAACACTGAAGCTTTCTTT. The J gene is TRBJ1-1, the V gene TRBV6-6; possibly TRBD1 for D (5 bases). Between the trimmed V and J ends, which lost 6 bases and 2 bases, there was a span of 16 bases. This CDR3 comprises 15 residues. Germline assignment: CDR1 MNHNY and CDR2 SVGAGI (reference sequence).